The 2 T cell receptor beta chains given below trace back to one sample, sequenced in a study of cytomegalovirus exposure and HLA in healthy donors. PCR primers comprised 60 Vbeta and 13 Jbeta primers. Sequencing used immunoSEQ multiplex PCR; TCRdb keeps in-frame clones, though not all of them. The table shows some 160,000 clones, with around 80% occurring only once. Sequenced material: PBMCs. The receptors derive from a woman under 30 in good health and CMV-seronegative.

The chain recombines TRBV20-1 with TRBJ1-2; D is possibly TRBD1 (6 bases). CDR1 and CDR2 (germline): DFQATT, SNEGSKA (reference sequence). The V and J ends lost 7 bases and 8 bases respectively, with 14 bases between them. The CDR3 runs to 11 residues. CDR3 sequence reads: CSVGRGKGYTF. The CDR3 DNA reads as TGCAGTGTGGGCAGGGGAAAAGGCTACACCTTC.

The V call is TRBV25-1, the J call TRBJ2-1; the D gene is possibly TRBD2 (5 bases). The length of the CDR3 is 13 residues. V was clipped by 8 bases and J by 9 bases, with 17 bases between them. Germline lookup yields CDR1 MGHDK and CDR2 SYGVNS. The CDR3 reads CASCPPGTSEQFF. The CDR3 DNA reads TGTGCCAGCTGCCCCCCGGGAACCTCTGAGCAGTTCTTC.